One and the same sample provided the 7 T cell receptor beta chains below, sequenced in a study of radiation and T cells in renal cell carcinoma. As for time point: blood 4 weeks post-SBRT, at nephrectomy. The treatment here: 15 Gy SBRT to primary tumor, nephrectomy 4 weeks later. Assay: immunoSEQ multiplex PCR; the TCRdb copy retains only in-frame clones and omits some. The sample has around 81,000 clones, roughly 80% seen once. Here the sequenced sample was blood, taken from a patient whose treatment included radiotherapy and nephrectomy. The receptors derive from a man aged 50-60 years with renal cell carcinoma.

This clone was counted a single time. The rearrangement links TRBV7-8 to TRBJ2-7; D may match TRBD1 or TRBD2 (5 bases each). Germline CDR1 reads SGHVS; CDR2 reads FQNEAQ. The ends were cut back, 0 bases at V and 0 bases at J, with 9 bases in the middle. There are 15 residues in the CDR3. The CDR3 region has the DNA TGTGCCAGCAGCTTAGCGTCAGGGAGCTCCTACGAGCAGTACTTC. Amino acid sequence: CASSLASGSSYEQYF.

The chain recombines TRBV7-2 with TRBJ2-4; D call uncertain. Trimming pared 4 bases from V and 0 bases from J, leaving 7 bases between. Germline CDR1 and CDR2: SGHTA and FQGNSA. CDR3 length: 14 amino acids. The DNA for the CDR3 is TGTGCCAGCAGCTACGCGCGAGCCAAAAACATTCAGTACTTC. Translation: CASSYARAKNIQYF.

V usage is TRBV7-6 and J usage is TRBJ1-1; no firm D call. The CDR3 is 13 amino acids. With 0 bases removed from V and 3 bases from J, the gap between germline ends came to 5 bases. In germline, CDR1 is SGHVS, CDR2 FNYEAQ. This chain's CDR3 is CASSLAIHTEAFF. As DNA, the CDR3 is TGTGCCAGCAGCTTAGCGATTCACACTGAAGCTTTCTTT.

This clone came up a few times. CDR3 DNA: TGCGCCAGCAGCCCAAGCAGGGCGAACACTGAAGCTTTCTTT. Encoded protein: CASSPSRANTEAFF. This sequence joins TRBV5-1 and TRBJ1-1; D is possibly TRBD1 (5 bases). The CDR3 covers 14 residues. Germline V gene sequence: CDR1 SGHRS, CDR2 YFSETQ. V was shortened by 4 bases and J by 1 base, with 11 bases between the two germline ends.

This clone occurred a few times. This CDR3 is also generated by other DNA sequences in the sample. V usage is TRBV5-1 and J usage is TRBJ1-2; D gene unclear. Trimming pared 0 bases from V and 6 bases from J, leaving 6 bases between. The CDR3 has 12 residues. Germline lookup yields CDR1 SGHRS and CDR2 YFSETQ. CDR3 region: CASSLGEHGYTF. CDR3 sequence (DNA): TGCGCCAGCAGCTTGGGGGAACATGGCTACACCTTC.

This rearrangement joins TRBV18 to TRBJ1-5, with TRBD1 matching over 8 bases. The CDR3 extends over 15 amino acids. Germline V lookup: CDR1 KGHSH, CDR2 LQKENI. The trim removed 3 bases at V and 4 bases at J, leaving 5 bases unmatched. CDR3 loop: CASSPRGQGNQPQHF. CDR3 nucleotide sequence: TGTGCCAGCTCACCTCGCGGACAGGGAAATCAGCCCCAGCATTTT.

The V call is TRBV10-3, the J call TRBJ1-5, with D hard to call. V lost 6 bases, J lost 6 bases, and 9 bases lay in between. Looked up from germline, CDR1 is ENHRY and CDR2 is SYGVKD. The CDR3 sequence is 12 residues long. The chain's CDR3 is CAIRDWSQPQHF. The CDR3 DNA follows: TGTGCCATCAGGGATTGGTCTCAGCCCCAGCATTTT.